The present entry profiles one T cell receptor (beta chain) with its context. The antigen remains unidentified. A much larger clone differs from this one at a single base, so this may be a read error. The entry originates in a study of regulatory T cells in long-lasting Graves disease. Time point in this sample: persistent/refractory GD, antithyroid drugs over 5 years with positive TRAb. Construction of the TCR library relied on RNA isolated from PBMCs. Relying on iRepertoire HTBI primers and Arm-PCR of CDR3 regions, the team built TCR beta libraries. One entry per CDR3 protein results from TCRdb running MiXCR on the multiplex PCR reads. The sample lists 350,000 to 450,000 distinct CDR3 sequences, over 20% occurring once. Germline V gene sequence: CDR1 SNHLY, CDR2 FYNNEI. This CDR3 is 13 amino acids long. The V gene end was trimmed by 6 bases and the J gene end by 4 bases; junction bases not matched to a gene: 2.

Study conclusions and caveats: Gene preferences differed: TRBV28, TRBJ1-2, TRBJ2-5 in persistent cases. Patients with persistent Graves' had lower TCR diversity than newly diagnosed patients.

This TCR was sampled from a female donor with Graves disease. Here the sequenced sample was peripheral blood mononuclear cells (PBMCs), taken when the disease was refractory, from a patient treated with antithyroid drugs. The chain combines TRBV2 with TRBJ2-5; 10 nucleotides line up with TRBD2. The CDR3 DNA is TGTGCCAGCAGAGCGGGAGGGGGAGAGACCCAGTACTTC. Its protein product is CASRAGGGETQYF.